This entry lists 5 T cell receptor beta chains sequenced from one sample in a study of cytomegalovirus exposure and HLA in healthy donors. Both 60 Vbeta primers and 13 Jbeta primers went into the PCR. Here immunoSEQ multiplex PCR was the method, and the copy in TCRdb shows in-frame clones only, minus some. This sample yields approximately 110,000 clones, of which 15% are seen a single time; over 0.65% belongs to the top ten. Material: PBMCs. These receptors originate from a female donor in good health and CMV-seronegative.

The V gene is TRBV19, the J gene TRBJ2-3, with D possibly TRBD1 on 6 matching bases. The CDR3 is 15 residues long. Germline values: CDR1 LNHDA, CDR2 SQIVND (reference sequence). V was trimmed by 6 bases and J by 1 base, leaving 14 bases between them. CDR3 amino acids: CASSPVQGGTDTQYF. As DNA, the CDR3 is TGTGCCAGTAGCCCCGTACAGGGTGGCACAGATACGCAGTATTTT.

This clone was counted between two and nine times. V gene TRBV13 combines with J gene TRBJ2-7; 9 bases map to TRBD2. The trim removed 2 bases at V and 6 bases at J, leaving 11 bases unmatched. The germline V gene encodes CDR1 PRHDT and CDR2 FYEKMQ (reference sequence). The CDR3 covers 16 residues. The DNA of the CDR3 is TGTGCCAGCAGCTTATCGGGACTAGCCGTTCTTCGCGAGCAGTACTTC. Protein: CASSLSGLAVLREQYF. Combining the CDR3 with reference TRBV13 and TRBJ2-7 gives the whole variable domain AAGVIQSPRHLIKEKRETATLKCYPIPRHDTVYWYQQGPGQDPQFLISFYEKMQSDKGSIPDRFSAQQFSDYHSELNMSSLELGDSALYFCASSLSGLAVLREQYFGPGTRLTVT.

The chain recombines TRBV11-2 with TRBJ1-1; 10 nucleotides agree with TRBD1. V was pared by 5 bases and J by 6 bases, with 6 bases of the junction left unmatched. The CDR3 runs to 14 residues. Germline CDR1 reads SGHAT; CDR2 reads FQNNGV. Here the CDR3 DNA reads TGTGCCAGCAGCCTCCGGGACAGGGGACCTGAAGCTTTCTTT. Protein sequence: CASSLRDRGPEAFF.

This clone was detected a few times. The chain links TRBV4-3 to TRBJ2-7, with TRBD2 identical over 8 bases. Trimming cost V 4 bases and J 0 bases; bases outside gene matches: 8. The CDR3 consists of 16 residues. Germline V gene lookup returns CDR1 LGHNA and CDR2 YSLEER. The DNA of the CDR3 is TGCGCCAGCAGCCTCGGACTAGCCGGGAGCTCCTACGAGCAGTACTTC. As protein: CASSLGLAGSSYEQYF.

This clone was detected only a few times. The chain joins TRBV5-6 to TRBJ2-3, with TRBD2 matching over 15 bases. Germline V lookup: CDR1 SGHDT, CDR2 YYEEEE. This CDR3 spans 18 amino acids. Trimming cost V 3 bases and J 5 bases; bases outside gene matches: 10. DNA of the CDR3: TGTGCCAGCAGCTCACCCGGGACTAGCGGGAGGCAAGGAGATACGCAGTATTTT. This sequence encodes CASSSPGTSGRQGDTQYF.